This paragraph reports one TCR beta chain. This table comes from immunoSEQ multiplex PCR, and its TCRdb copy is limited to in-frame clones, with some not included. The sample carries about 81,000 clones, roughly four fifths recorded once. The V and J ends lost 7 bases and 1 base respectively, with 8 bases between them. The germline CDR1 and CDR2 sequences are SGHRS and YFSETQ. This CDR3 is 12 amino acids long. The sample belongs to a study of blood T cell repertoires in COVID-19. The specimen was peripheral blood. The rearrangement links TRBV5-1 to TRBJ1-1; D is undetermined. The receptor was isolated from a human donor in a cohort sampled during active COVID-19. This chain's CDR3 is CASHGQNTEAFF. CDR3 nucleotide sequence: TGCGCCAGCCATGGCCAGAACACTGAAGCTTTCTTT. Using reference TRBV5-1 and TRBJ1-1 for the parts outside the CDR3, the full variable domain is KAGVTQTPRYLIKTRGQQVTLSCSPISGHRSVSWYQQTPGQGLQFLFEYFSETQRNKGNFPGRFSGRQFSNSRSEMNVSTLELGDSALYLCASHGQNTEAFFGQGTRLTVV.